This note documents a single T cell receptor beta chain sequence. Generated by immunoSEQ multiplex PCR, the TCRdb table keeps only in-frame clones and is missing some. The sample lists 190,000 or so clones, approximately 88% occurring once. The data belong to a study of blood T cell repertoires in COVID-19. The material sequenced was peripheral blood. The receptor comes from a man in his forties with acute or convalescent COVID-19.

CDR3 residues: CASSSSDRGSNQPQHF. DNA for the CDR3: TGTGCCAGCAGCTCCTCGGACAGGGGAAGCAATCAGCCCCAGCATTTT. The chain has TRBV7-9 and TRBJ1-5; TRBD1 aligns across 9 bases. The J segment lost 1 base and the V segment lost 4 bases, leaving 5 bases of the junction unmatched. The CDR3 has 16 residues. CDR1 and CDR2 from the germline V gene are SEHNR and FQNEAQ (reference sequence).